Reported below is one T cell receptor beta chain. This CDR3 is 16 amino acids long. After removal of 6 bases from V and 4 bases from J, the junction contained 6 bases not matched to a gene. The germline V gene has CDR1 WSHSY and CDR2 SAAADI. The participants were between 18 and 89 years old and came from about two dozen US areas. Participants were placed into cohorts based on the clinical history they reported. People in the exposed group encountered a COVID-19 case within 2 weeks before entering the study. In the authors' workflow: It was from reference gene primer amplification that nucleated cell counts were estimated. The table came from immunoSEQ multiplex PCR; TCRdb's copy has only in-frame clones and leaves some out. V, J and clone size derive from that table, while D and trimming were established from the DNA sequence. The sample yields 350,000 or so clones, about 88% seen once. This specimen comes from a study of blood T cell repertoires in COVID-19.

Sequencing used PBMCs or T cells enriched from blood (not recorded which). The clonotype was recovered from a woman aged 25-40 years who had been exposed to COVID-19. V is TRBV10-2 and J is TRBJ2-1, with TRBD2 matching 13 bases. CDR3 DNA sequence: TGCGCCAGCAGCCCGGGACTAGCGGGGTTGTACAATGAGCAGTTCTTC. Amino acids: CASSPGLAGLYNEQFF.